This section outlines one T cell receptor beta chain sequence together with its context. This specimen comes from a study of T cell responses to AZD1222 COVID-19 vaccine. Repertoires were generated with immunoSEQ multiplex PCR, while TCRdb's copy carries only in-frame clones and drops some. Altogether approximately 120,000 clones are present, nearly 90% being singletons, with the ten largest covering 9.5%. Here the sequenced sample was peripheral blood, taken 28 days after the second AZD1222 dose. The receptor was derived from an adult who received the AZD1222 COVID-19 vaccine.

CDR3 in amino acids: CASSRGRDSNQPQHF. CDR3 coding DNA: TGTGCCAGCAGCCGTGGACGGGATAGCAATCAGCCCCAGCATTTT. The gene calls are TRBV5-8 and TRBJ1-5; D remains unclear. This CDR3 contains 15 residues. Germline CDR1 reads SGHTS; CDR2 reads YDEGEE. V was trimmed by 4 bases and J by 0 bases, leaving 11 bases between them.